The clone carrying this T cell receptor beta chain was seen repeatedly, ten times or more. What it binds is not known. CDR3 length: 15 residues. With 1 base removed from V and 3 bases from J, the gap between germline ends came to 12 bases. Germline CDR1 LNHNV, CDR2 YYDKDF (reference sequence). The data belong to a study of Graves' ophthalmopathy and Graves' hyperthyroidism. Study context: Untreated patients at initial diagnosis provided peripheral blood.

Moderately to severely active ophthalmopathy under 3 months, CAS at least 3, NOSPECS at least 4. Using RNA transcripts, the TCR beta CDR3 regions were amplified. First-round RT-PCR employed HTBI primers, with a second-round multiplex PCR after it. TCRdb recomputed calls from the multiplex PCR reads with MiXCR, one row per CDR3 protein. This table has almost 750,000 distinct CDR3 sequences, roughly 40% appearing once. Study-level results: Thyroid clonotypes that were expanded above 0.001 frequency mostly also appeared in blood. The model's ophthalmopathy progression predictions had roughly 69% sensitivity and 72% to 75% specificity.

The chain employs TRBV15 and TRBJ1-2; no reliable D call. Sequenced: peripheral blood. The receptor was derived from an adult man with Graves' ophthalmopathy. CDR3 in amino acids: CATSRVDGSYYGYTF. CDR3 bases: TGTGCCACCAGCAGAGTAGACGGATCGTACTATGGCTACACCTTC.